This is a list of T cell receptor beta chains from one sample in a study of cytomegalovirus exposure and HLA in healthy donors. Profiled with immunoSEQ multiplex PCR; TCRdb holds only in-frame clones, not every one. This sample has 95,000 to 120,000 clones; about 64% occur once, and the top ten carry almost 8.5%. The sequenced sample was PBMCs. These receptors were taken from a man in his late teens or twenties in good health and CMV-seropositive. CDR3s include the opening cysteine and the closing phenylalanine or tryptophan. A D gene is named only where the DNA matches it firmly. Expanded clones get a size class; other rows say once, few or many, or leave the size out.

v_call: TRBV19
d_call: NA
clone_size: NA
j_call: TRBJ1-1
cdr3_aa: CASSIYPGSGTEAFF
cdr3_nt: TGTGCCAGTAGTATTTATCCGGGGAGTGGCACTGAAGCTTTCTTT

v_call: TRBV6-5
d_call: NA
clone_size: NA
j_call: TRBJ1-4
cdr3_aa: CASSYSTQARRGKLFF
cdr3_nt: TGTGCCAGCAGTTACTCAACCCAAGCCAGGCGGGGAAAACTGTTTTTT

v_call: TRBV11-2
d_call: NA
clone_size: NA
j_call: TRBJ2-2
cdr3_aa: CASKSSGNTGELFF
cdr3_nt: TGTGCCAGCAAAAGCTCCGGGAACACCGGGGAGCTGTTTTTT

v_call: TRBV6-1
d_call: NA
clone_size: NA
j_call: TRBJ2-7
cdr3_aa: CASSEARGIFYEQYF
cdr3_nt: TGTGCCAGCAGTGAAGCGCGAGGAATCTTCTACGAGCAGTACTTC

v_call: TRBV7-2
d_call: TRBD2
clone_size: NA
j_call: TRBJ2-1
cdr3_aa: CASSLTSSTRGSYNEQFF
cdr3_nt: TGTGCCAGCAGCCTGACTAGCTCAACACGGGGGTCGTACAATGAGCAGTTCTTC

v_call: TRBV4-1
d_call: TRBD2
clone_size: NA
j_call: TRBJ2-1
cdr3_aa: CASSQSLTSGAYNEQFF
cdr3_nt: TGCGCCAGCAGCCAGAGCCTGACTAGCGGGGCCTACAATGAGCAGTTCTTC

v_call: TRBV6-5
d_call: NA
clone_size: few
j_call: TRBJ2-5
cdr3_aa: CASSYSTGYQETQYF
cdr3_nt: TGTGCCAGCAGTTACTCAACAGGGTACCAAGAGACCCAGTACTTC

v_call: TRBV2
d_call: TRBD2
clone_size: NA
j_call: TRBJ2-3
cdr3_aa: CASKRESTDTQYF
cdr3_nt: TGTGCCAGCAAGCGGGAGAGCACAGATACGCAGTATTTT

v_call: TRBV7-2
d_call: NA
clone_size: NA
j_call: TRBJ2-7
cdr3_aa: CASSLTGATYEQYF
cdr3_nt: TGTGCCAGCAGCTTGACAGGTGCCACCTACGAGCAGTACTTC

v_call: TRBV6-5
d_call: NA
clone_size: few
j_call: TRBJ2-2
cdr3_aa: CASSAIHNTGELFF
cdr3_nt: TGTGCCAGCAGTGCGATCCACAACACCGGGGAGCTGTTTTTT

v_call: TRBV10-3
d_call: NA
clone_size: NA
j_call: TRBJ1-2
cdr3_aa: CAIKGDNRAAGTF
cdr3_nt: TGTGCCATCAAGGGGGATAACAGGGCCGCCGGCACCTTC

v_call: TRBV11-3
d_call: NA
clone_size: NA
j_call: TRBJ1-2
cdr3_aa: CASSPGEGSYGYTF
cdr3_nt: TGTGCCAGCAGCCCGGGAGAGGGCAGCTATGGCTACACCTTC

v_call: TRBV6-1
d_call: NA
clone_size: few
j_call: TRBJ1-5
cdr3_aa: CASSEWYRVGQPQHF
cdr3_nt: TGTGCCAGCAGTGAATGGTACAGGGTGGGTCAGCCCCAGCATTTT

v_call: TRBV27
d_call: TRBD1
clone_size: NA
j_call: TRBJ1-6
cdr3_aa: CASSFGQGGNSPLHF
cdr3_nt: TGTGCCAGCAGTTTCGGACAGGGTGGGAATTCACCCCTCCACTTT

v_call: TRBV7-2
d_call: NA
clone_size: NA
j_call: TRBJ2-5
cdr3_aa: CASSSWTDQETQYF
cdr3_nt: TGTGCCAGCAGCTCCTGGACAGACCAAGAGACCCAGTACTTC

v_call: TRBV27
d_call: TRBD1
clone_size: NA
j_call: TRBJ2-1
cdr3_aa: CASTPTGGAYNEQFF
cdr3_nt: TGTGCCAGCACCCCGACAGGGGGCGCCTACAATGAGCAGTTCTTC